Listed here is a single TCR beta chain. These data are taken from a study of molecular identifiers for immune sequencing clone quantification. Using its own MiXCR run on the PCR reads, TCRdb lists one record per CDR3 protein. The sample has around 460,000 distinct CDR3 sequences, about 22% seen once. CDR1 is SGDLS, CDR2 YYNGEE, per germline. With 1 base removed from V and 5 bases from J, the gap between germline ends came to 9 bases. The CDR3 is 13 amino acids. The V call is TRBV9, the J call TRBJ2-5, with D perhaps matching TRBD2 (6 bases). The sequencing input was naive CD8+ T cells from blood, with Jurkat cell RNA spiked in. Stated subset: FACS-sorted CD8+CD4-CCR7+CD45RA+ naive T cells. The receptor's source is a human donor in good health. Some libraries in this study had Jurkat cell RNA spiked in. For the CDR3, the DNA is TGTGCCAGCAGCGTAAGGGCGGGGGAGACCCAGTACTTC. Translated: CASSVRAGETQYF.